Listed here are 29 T cell receptor beta chains from one sample, sequenced in a study of blood T cell repertoires in COVID-19. The protocol was immunoSEQ multiplex PCR, while the TCRdb copy is restricted to in-frame clones and leaves out a portion. Among approximately 150,000 clones listed, 80% were seen once. Sequences were obtained from PBMCs or T cells enriched from blood (not recorded which). The receptor set was obtained from a man aged 35-49 years who had recovered from COVID-19.

The chain carries TRBV5-1 and TRBJ2-3; D possibly corresponds to TRBD2 (6 bases). The CDR3 is made up of 17 amino acids. CDR1 is SGHRS, CDR2 YFSETQ, per germline. V lost 9 bases and J lost 6, with 29 bases in between. The CDR3 loop is CATYEGDFIFPTDTQYF. CDR3 sequence (DNA): TGCGCCACCTATGAAGGGGACTTCATATTCCCCACGGATACGCAGTATTTT.

V gene TRBV20-1 combines with J gene TRBJ2-3; 8 nucleotides line up with TRBD2. The V and J ends lost 6 bases and 9 bases, in that order; junction bases with no gene match: 5. The germline V gene has CDR1 DFQATT and CDR2 SNEGSKA (reference sequence). The CDR3 runs 11 residues. This chain's CDR3 is CSAYREGTQYF. CDR3 sequence (DNA): TGCAGTGCCTACCGGGAGGGAACGCAGTATTTT.

J is TRBJ1-1 and V is TRBV5-1; 7 nucleotides match TRBD1. The CDR3 sequence is 15 residues long. V trimming: 5 bases; J trimming: 6 bases; junction bases outside the gene matches: 13. The germline gives CDR1 SGHRS, CDR2 YFSETQ. This chain's CDR3 is CASRQYTGAYAEAFF. The CDR3 DNA sequence: TGCGCCAGCAGACAGTATACAGGGGCGTACGCTGAAGCTTTCTTT.

This chain connects TRBV5-5 to TRBJ2-1; maybe TRBD2 (7 bases). Germline V gives CDR1 SGHKS, CDR2 YYEKEE (reference sequence). V lost 3 bases and J lost 10, with 14 bases in between. The CDR3 runs to 13 residues. The CDR3 here is CASSWTQGGEQFF. The CDR3 DNA follows: TGTGCCAGCAGCTGGACACAGGGAGGGGAGCAGTTCTTC.

V is TRBV6-5 and J is TRBJ1-6; a weak D match, TRBD1 (5 bases). V shed 7 bases and J shed 9 bases, with 13 bases lying between them. CDR1 is MNHEY, CDR2 SVGAGI, per germline. The CDR3 extends over 13 amino acids. The CDR3 here is CASKRGISSPLHF. The CDR3 DNA reads as TGTGCCAGCAAAAGGGGAATCAGTTCACCCCTCCACTTT.

The chain carries TRBV5-5 and TRBJ1-1; no firm D call. The CDR3 is made up of 14 amino acids. Germline assignment: CDR1 SGHKS and CDR2 YYEKEE (reference sequence). Trimming pared 9 bases from V and 0 bases from J, leaving 15 bases between. In nucleotides, the CDR3 is TGTGCCATTACCCGGGTAGGCTTGAACACTGAAGCTTTCTTT. Protein sequence: CAITRVGLNTEAFF. Drawing the rest from reference TRBV5-5 and TRBJ1-1, the complete variable domain is DAGVTQSPTHLIKTRGQQVTLRCSPISGHKSVSWYQQVLGQGPQFIFQYYEKEERGRGNFPDRFSARQFPNYSSELNVNALLLGDSALYLCAITRVGLNTEAFFGQGTRLTVV.

The chain combines TRBV20-1 with TRBJ1-2, with no clear D. The CDR3 has 13 amino acids. V shed 3 bases and J shed 8 bases, with 16 bases lying between them. Germline V gene data show CDR1 as DFQATT and CDR2 as SNEGSKA (reference sequence). The CDR3 DNA reads as TGCAGTGCTAGTGCACGGAGGGTGGAAGGCTACACCTTC. Protein: CSASARRVEGYTF.

The chain joins TRBV9 to TRBJ1-1; TRBD1 matches at 8 bases. J lost 4 bases, V lost 0 bases, and 2 bases had no gene match. The CDR3 loop spans 14 amino acids. In germline, CDR1 is SGDLS, CDR2 YYNGEE. The CDR3 loop reads CASSVGTGSTEAFF. For the CDR3, the DNA is TGTGCCAGCAGCGTAGGGACAGGGAGCACTGAAGCTTTCTTT. Together with reference TRBV9 and TRBJ1-1, the CDR3 gives the full variable domain: DSGVTQTPKHLITATGQRVTLRCSPRSGDLSVYWYQQSLDQGLQFLIQYYNGEERAKGNILERFSAQQFPDLHSELNLSSLELGDSALYFCASSVGTGSTEAFFGQGTRLTVV.

The chain combines TRBV11-2 with TRBJ1-2; TRBD1 matches at 9 bases. V was clipped by 5 bases and J by 8 bases; unmatched bases: 9. This CDR3 is built from 14 residues. Germline lookup yields CDR1 SGHAT and CDR2 FQNNGV. The DNA for the CDR3 is TGTGCCAGCAGCCGAATGACAGGGGGTGAGGGCTACACCTTC. It is translated as CASSRMTGGEGYTF.

V and J are TRBV5-4 and TRBJ1-2; D perhaps matches TRBD1 (5 bases). Germline lookup yields CDR1 SGHNT and CDR2 YYREEE (reference sequence). V lost 4 bases, J lost 2 bases, and 21 bases lay in between. This CDR3 is built from 17 residues. CDR3 protein: CASSHQTAAPENYGYTF. CDR3 bases: TGTGCCAGCAGCCACCAGACAGCAGCACCAGAAAACTATGGCTACACCTTC.

This clone was seen more than once but under ten times. The CDR3 DNA reads TGTGCCAGCAGCGCGTCCGAAGGGGTACCTCTCTCCGGGGCCAACGTCCTGACTTTC. It encodes CASSASEGVPLSGANVLTF. The rearrangement uses TRBV2 and TRBJ2-6; TRBD1 might be the D (5 bases). The CDR3 length is 19 residues. Germline loops: CDR1 SNHLY, CDR2 FYNNEI. Trimming took 6 bases from V and 4 from J, leaving 25 bases between them.

J is TRBJ1-3 and V is TRBV10-2, with 8 bases matching TRBD1. Germline V gene sequence: CDR1 WSHSY, CDR2 SAAADI. The V and J ends lost 3 bases and 2 bases, in that order; junction bases with no gene match: 0. This CDR3 spans 14 amino acids. The CDR3 sequence: CASSEQGAGNTIYF. The CDR3 DNA reads as TGCGCCAGCAGTGAACAGGGGGCTGGAAACACCATATATTTT.

The gene calls are TRBV3-1 (or the pseudogene TRBV3-2) and TRBJ2-1; a weak D match, TRBD2 (6 bases). CDR1 is LGHDT and CDR2 is YNNKEL in the germline V gene (reference sequence). The CDR3 extends over 15 amino acids. Deletions cut 4 bases from V and 4 bases from J, with 14 bases between. This CDR3 reads CASSLRRGVYNEQFF. CDR3 DNA: TGTGCCAGCAGCCTCCGACGCGGGGTATACAATGAGCAGTTCTTC.

The chain uses TRBV2 and TRBJ1-5; D may be TRBD1 (6 bases). The V and J ends lost 3 bases and 7 bases respectively, with 13 bases between them. This CDR3 comprises 14 residues. Germline values: CDR1 SNHLY, CDR2 FYNNEI. CDR3 loop: CASSEDGGHQPQHF. CDR3 DNA: TGTGCCAGCAGTGAGGATGGGGGCCACCAGCCCCAGCATTTT.

This clone was recorded a few times. The chain joins TRBV11-2 to TRBJ2-7; D perhaps matches TRBD1 (5 bases). From germline, CDR1 is SGHAT and CDR2 FQNNGV. The V end was cut by 5 bases, the J end by 4 bases, with 6 bases between. This CDR3 is built from 11 residues. CDR3 sequence: CASSPGYEQYF. The CDR3 coding sequence is TGTGCCAGCAGCCCAGGGTACGAGCAGTACTTC.

The chain combines TRBV5-4 with TRBJ2-5; 9 bases match TRBD2. This CDR3 spans 17 amino acids. Germline lookup yields CDR1 SGHNT and CDR2 YYREEE (reference sequence). Trimming at V came to 4 bases and at J to 2 bases, leaving 12 bases not matched to a gene. The CDR3 loop is CASSPGGRGGPQETQYF. The CDR3 DNA is TGTGCCAGCAGCCCCGGGGGGCGGGGGGGTCCACAAGAGACCCAGTACTTC.

This clone was counted a single time. The chain recombines TRBV13 with TRBJ2-1; 12 bases are shared with TRBD2. This CDR3 has 15 residues. Trimming cost V 3 bases and J 9 bases; bases outside gene matches: 6. The germline CDR1 and CDR2 sequences are PRHDT and FYEKMQ (reference sequence). CDR3 in DNA: TGTGCCAGCAGCTTCCTAGCGGGGGGGCATGGTGAGCAGTTCTTC. Its protein is CASSFLAGGHGEQFF.

The chain combines TRBV23-1 with TRBJ2-7; TRBD1 agrees at 10 bases. TRBV23-1 is labeled an ORF, and its function is uncertain. The CDR3 totals 17 residues. V dropped 4 bases and J dropped 1; count of bases not matched to a gene: 10. CDR3 residues: CASSPTWGQGSSYEQYV. CDR3 nucleotide sequence: TGCGCCAGCAGTCCCACGTGGGGACAGGGGTCTTCCTACGAGCAGTACGTC.

The sample holds one count of this clone. V is TRBV5-1 and J is TRBJ2-2; the D is unclear. In germline, CDR1 is SGHRS, CDR2 YFSETQ. V lost 0 bases and J lost 1, with 10 bases in between. CDR3 length: 16 amino acids. Written as DNA, the CDR3 is TGCGCCAGCAGCTTGGATGCGGTCCAGAACACCGGGGAGCTGTTTTTT. Its translation: CASSLDAVQNTGELFF.

This sequence joins TRBV7-8 and TRBJ2-7, with a tentative D call TRBD1 (5 bases). The V gene's germline CDR1 is SGHVS and CDR2 FQNEAQ. The CDR3 loop spans 15 amino acids. Trimming removed 1 base at V and 1 base at J, with 11 bases between. Here the CDR3 reads CASSLGGSRSYEQYF. In nucleotides, the CDR3 is TGTGCCAGCAGCTTAGGGGGCAGCCGATCCTACGAGCAGTACTTC.

This sequence joins TRBV5-4 and TRBJ2-7; D is possibly TRBD1 (5 bases). The CDR3 runs to 13 residues. Germline V gene sequence: CDR1 SGHNT, CDR2 YYREEE (reference sequence). Trimming cost V 1 base and J 5 bases, with 10 bases left between them. In nucleotides, the CDR3 is TGTGCCAGCAGCTTGCAGGGCTTTAACGAGCAGTACGTC. This gives the protein CASSLQGFNEQYV.

This chain uses TRBV14 with TRBJ1-1, with a weak D call TRBD1 (6 bases). Germline V gene data show CDR1 as SGHDN and CDR2 as FVKESK. The CDR3 length is 12 residues. The V and J ends lost 4 bases and 10 bases respectively, with 13 bases between them. The CDR3: CASSPNRASAFF. The DNA of the CDR3 is TGTGCCAGCAGCCCCAACAGGGCTTCAGCTTTCTTT.

CDR3 loop: CAISEQNRDPDTQYF. Written as DNA, the CDR3 is TGTGCCATCAGCGAGCAAAACAGGGATCCAGATACGCAGTATTTT. The V gene is TRBV10-3, the J gene TRBJ2-3; TRBD1 is a possible D gene (6 bases). Per the germline V gene, CDR1 is ENHRY and CDR2 is SYGVKD. Trimming pared 6 bases from V and 4 bases from J, leaving 17 bases between. This CDR3 is built from 15 residues.

This clone was detected only a few times. This sequence joins TRBV29-1 and TRBJ1-4; D gene ambiguous. The CDR3 spans 13 residues. Germline V CDR1 and CDR2: SQVTM, ANQGSEA. V dropped 4 bases and J dropped 4 bases, with 10 bases sitting between them. CDR3 nucleotides: TGCAGCGTTGTTGAGGGATTTAATGAAAAACTGTTTTTT. Amino acids: CSVVEGFNEKLFF.

V usage is TRBV7-2 and J usage is TRBJ2-1; 9 bases are a match to TRBD2. The CDR3 covers 16 residues. CDR1 and CDR2 from the germline V gene are SGHTA and FQGNSA. V shed 5 bases, J shed 7 bases, and the junction held 12 bases outside the gene matches. The chain's CDR3 is CASSPRGAGGGNEQFF. For the CDR3, the DNA is TGTGCCAGCAGCCCCCGTGGAGCGGGGGGCGGTAATGAGCAGTTCTTC. The full variable domain, in which reference TRBV7-2 and TRBJ2-1 provide the parts outside the CDR3, is GAGVSQSPSNKVTEKGKDVELRCDPISGHTALYWYRQSLGQGLEFLIYFQGNSAPDKSGLPSDRFSAERTGGSVSTLTIQRTQQEDSAVYLCASSPRGAGGGNEQFFGPGTRLTVL.

The chain joins TRBV5-4 to TRBJ2-5; 7 bases line up with TRBD1. Per the germline V gene, CDR1 is SGHNT and CDR2 is YYREEE (reference sequence). Trimming took 0 bases from V and 0 from J; bases not matched to a gene: 5. The CDR3 contains 16 residues. The CDR3 bases are TGTGCCAGCAGCTTGGAACCGGGACAGTACCAAGAGACCCAGTACTTC. Translating gives CASSLEPGQYQETQYF.

The chain uses TRBV7-3 and TRBJ2-5; D unresolved. Germline V gives CDR1 SGHTA, CDR2 FQGTGA. V lost 5 bases and J lost 2, with 15 bases in between. The CDR3 loop spans 15 amino acids. CDR3 residues: CASSPLPGRQETQYF. CDR3 nucleotides: TGTGCCAGCAGCCCCTTACCCGGCAGGCAAGAGACCCAGTACTTC.

The chain carries TRBV5-1 and TRBJ2-6, with D possibly matching TRBD2 (5 bases). There are 14 residues in the CDR3. V was cut by 0 bases and J by 9 bases, with 10 bases left in between. CDR1 is SGHRS and CDR2 is YFSETQ in the germline V gene. The CDR3 DNA sequence: TGCGCCAGCAGCTTGGAAGCCGGGATCAACGTCCTGACTTTC. It translates to CASSLEAGINVLTF.

Here the CDR3 DNA reads TGTGCCAGCAGCCAAGTTCTAGCGGGGGGGCAAGATACGCAGTATTTT. Protein sequence: CASSQVLAGGQDTQYF. The chain couples TRBV3-1 (or the pseudogene TRBV3-2) to TRBJ2-3; 12 bases align to TRBD2. The germline gives CDR1 LGHDT, CDR2 YNNKEL (reference sequence). The CDR3 is 16 amino acids. V was pared by 1 base and J by 5 bases, with 4 bases of the junction left unmatched.